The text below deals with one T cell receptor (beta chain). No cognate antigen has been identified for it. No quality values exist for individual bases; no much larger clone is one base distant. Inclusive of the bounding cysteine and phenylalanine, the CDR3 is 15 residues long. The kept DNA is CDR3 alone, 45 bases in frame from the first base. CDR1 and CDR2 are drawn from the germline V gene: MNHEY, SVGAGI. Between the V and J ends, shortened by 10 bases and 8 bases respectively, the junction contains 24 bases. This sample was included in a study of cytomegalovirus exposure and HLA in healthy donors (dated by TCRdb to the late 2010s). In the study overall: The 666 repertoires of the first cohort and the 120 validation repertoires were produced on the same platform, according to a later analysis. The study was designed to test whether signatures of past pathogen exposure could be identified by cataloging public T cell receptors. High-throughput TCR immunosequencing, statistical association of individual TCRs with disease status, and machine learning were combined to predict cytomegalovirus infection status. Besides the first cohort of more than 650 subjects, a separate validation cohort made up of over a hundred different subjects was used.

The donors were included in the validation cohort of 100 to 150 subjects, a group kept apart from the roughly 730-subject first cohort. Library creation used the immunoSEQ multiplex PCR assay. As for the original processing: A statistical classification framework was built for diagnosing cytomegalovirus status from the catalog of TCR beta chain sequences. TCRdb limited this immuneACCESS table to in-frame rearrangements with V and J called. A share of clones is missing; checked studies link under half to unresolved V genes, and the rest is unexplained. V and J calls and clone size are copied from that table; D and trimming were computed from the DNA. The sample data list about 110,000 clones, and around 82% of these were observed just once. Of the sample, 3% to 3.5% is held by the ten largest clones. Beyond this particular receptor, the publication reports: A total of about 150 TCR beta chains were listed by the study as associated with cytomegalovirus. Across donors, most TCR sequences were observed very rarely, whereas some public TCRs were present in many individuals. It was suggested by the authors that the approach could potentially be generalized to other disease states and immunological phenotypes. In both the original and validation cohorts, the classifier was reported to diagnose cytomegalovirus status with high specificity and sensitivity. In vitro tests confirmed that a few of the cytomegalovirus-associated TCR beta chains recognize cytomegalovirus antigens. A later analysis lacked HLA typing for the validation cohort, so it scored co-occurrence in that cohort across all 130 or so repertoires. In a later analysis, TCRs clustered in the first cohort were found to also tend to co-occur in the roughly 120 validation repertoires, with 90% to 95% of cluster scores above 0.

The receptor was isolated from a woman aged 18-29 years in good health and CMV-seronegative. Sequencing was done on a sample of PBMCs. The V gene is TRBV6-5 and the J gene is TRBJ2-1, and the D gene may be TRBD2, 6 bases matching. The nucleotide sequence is TGTGCCACCACCGGGAGCAGCGCTTTAAGCGATGAGCAGTTCTTC. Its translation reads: CATTGSSALSDEQFF.